The sequence of this T cell receptor (beta chain) was determined in a study of blood T cell repertoires in COVID-19. Study information: The samples span acute and convalescent COVID-19 from the United States, Italy and Spain. Nucleic acid was either cDNA or gDNA, and it came from T cells, B-cell-depleted T cells, or PBMCs.

The CDR3 is made up of 15 amino acids. Germline CDR1 reads SGHVS; CDR2 reads FNYEAQ. V trimming: 5 bases; J trimming: 1 base; junction bases outside the gene matches: 6. Original processing methods: Reference gene primers were amplified, and this amplification served to estimate nucleated cell counts. Sequencing was performed with immunoSEQ multiplex PCR; in TCRdb, only in-frame clones are kept and a portion is missing. V and J calls and clone size are copied from that table; D and trimming were computed from the DNA. Found here are tens of thousands of clones, about four fifths of them singletons; the top ten hold about 5.4%.

The chain uses TRBV7-6 and TRBJ2-5, with 8 positions matching TRBD2. The receptor comes from a woman aged 55-70 years with acute or convalescent COVID-19. The sample taken for sequencing was peripheral blood. The chain's CDR3 is CASSHIGLAQETQYF. The CDR3 coding sequence is TGTGCCAGCAGCCATATCGGACTAGCCCAAGAGACCCAGTACTTC.